Included here is one T cell receptor beta chain sequence, with context. Trimming took 5 bases from V and 7 from J; bases not matched to a gene: 10. In germline, CDR1 is MNHNS, CDR2 SASEGT. CDR3 length equals 15 residues. Described time point: persistent/refractory GD, antithyroid drugs over 5 years with positive TRAb. PBMC RNA served as the TCR library source. The source of the sample is a study of regulatory T cells in long-lasting Graves disease. Relying on iRepertoire HTBI primers and Arm-PCR of CDR3 regions, the team built TCR beta libraries. TCRdb passed the multiplex PCR reads through MiXCR, listing each CDR3 protein once. The profile shows 600,000 to 850,000 distinct CDR3 sequences, around 32% of them singletons.

Sequencing used peripheral blood mononuclear cells (PBMCs), obtained when the disease was refractory, from a patient treated with antithyroid drugs. The V gene is TRBV6-1, the J gene TRBJ1-2, with TRBD1 matching over 10 bases. The receptor was isolated from a female donor with Graves disease. Here the CDR3 DNA reads TGTGCCAGCAGTAACCGGGACAGGGGTACGCGTGGCTACACCTTC. Translation: CASSNRDRGTRGYTF.